These 9 T cell receptor beta chains originate from one sample sequenced in a study of T cell responses to AZD1222 COVID-19 vaccine. The method was immunoSEQ multiplex PCR; TCRdb's version includes in-frame clones alone and lacks a portion of them. The sample includes 150,000 or so clones, 88% of them seen just once. The sample was peripheral blood, taken on day 0 of MenACWY control vaccination. The receptors shown here come from an adult in good health.

The chain carries TRBV4-3 and TRBJ1-2; D gene uncertain. V was pared by 0 bases and J by 2 bases, with 10 bases between. The germline gives CDR1 LGHNA, CDR2 YSLEER. CDR3 length: 15 amino acids. The CDR3 loop is CASSQDAQQNYGYTF. For the CDR3, the DNA is TGCGCCAGCAGCCAAGATGCTCAACAGAACTATGGCTACACCTTC.

The chain joins TRBV7-9 to TRBJ1-4; 8 nucleotides align to TRBD1. Germline CDR1 SEHNR, CDR2 FQNEAQ (reference sequence). CDR3 length: 15 amino acids. V lost 1 base, J lost 10 bases, and 8 bases stayed unmatched. The CDR3 DNA follows: TGTGCCAGCAGCTTAGACCAGGGGGCAGATGGAAAACTGTTTTTT. It translates to CASSLDQGADGKLFF.

The chain has TRBV20-1 and TRBJ2-7; D might be TRBD2 (5 bases). The CDR3 is 11 residues long. V was shortened by 6 bases and J by 2 bases, with 8 bases between the two germline ends. The V gene's germline CDR1 is DFQATT and CDR2 SNEGSKA (reference sequence). CDR3 in DNA: TGCAGTGCCGGACTGGCCTACGAGCAGTACTTC. As protein: CSAGLAYEQYF.

This sequence joins TRBV6-6 and TRBJ2-7, with 7 positions matching TRBD2. Germline V gene sequence: CDR1 MNHNY, CDR2 SVGAGI (reference sequence). The CDR3 length is 14 residues. V gave up 2 bases and J gave up 4 bases; unmatched junction bases: 5. The CDR3 DNA follows: TGTGCCAGCAGTTACGGGGGAGGGCCTTACGAGCAGTACTTC. This encodes CASSYGGGPYEQYF.

The chain recombines TRBV5-1 with TRBJ2-2; 9 bases are a match to TRBD1. The CDR3 is made up of 17 amino acids. In germline, CDR1 is SGHRS, CDR2 YFSETQ. The trim removed 4 bases at V and 8 bases at J, leaving 15 bases unmatched. Here the CDR3 reads CASSLGVRTGVTGELFF. The CDR3 DNA reads TGCGCCAGCAGCCTGGGAGTAAGGACAGGGGTCACTGGGGAGCTGTTTTTT. Looking up the rest from reference TRBV5-1 and TRBJ2-2 gives the full variable domain: KAGVTQTPRYLIKTRGQQVTLSCSPISGHRSVSWYQQTPGQGLQFLFEYFSETQRNKGNFPGRFSGRQFSNSRSEMNVSTLELGDSALYLCASSLGVRTGVTGELFFGEGSRLTVL.

The genes are TRBV7-3 and TRBJ1-1; D gene unclear. The CDR3 loop spans 12 amino acids. Trimming took 5 bases from V and 1 from J, leaving 5 bases between them. The germline CDR1 and CDR2 sequences are SGHTA and FQGTGA. CDR3 loop: CASSQGNTEAFF. DNA for the CDR3: TGTGCCAGCAGCCAAGGGAACACTGAAGCTTTCTTT.

V is TRBV7-6 and J is TRBJ1-4, with D perhaps matching TRBD1 (6 bases). The germline V gene encodes CDR1 SGHVS and CDR2 FNYEAQ. With 2 bases removed from V and 7 bases from J, the gap between germline ends came to 11 bases. The CDR3 runs to 14 residues. CDR3 in DNA: TGTGCCAGCAGCTTAAGGGGGTCCCCTGAAAAACTGTTTTTT. It yields the protein CASSLRGSPEKLFF.

This sequence joins TRBV3-1 (or the pseudogene TRBV3-2) and TRBJ1-2; D is uncertain. CDR3 length equals 14 residues. The germline V gene encodes CDR1 LGHDT and CDR2 YNNKEL (reference sequence). V was trimmed by 1 base and J by 4 bases, leaving 10 bases between them. CDR3 DNA: TGTGCCAGCAGCCAAGGTGGGGAAGGCTATGGCTACACCTTC. Residues: CASSQGGEGYGYTF.

The chain uses TRBV19 and TRBJ1-2; 9 nucleotides agree with TRBD1. V gave up 6 bases and J gave up 5 bases; unmatched junction bases: 16. This CDR3 comprises 17 residues. The V gene's germline CDR1 is LNHDA and CDR2 SQIVND (reference sequence). CDR3 loop: CASSQTGGISSVYGYTF. CDR3 sequence (DNA): TGTGCCAGTAGCCAGACAGGGGGTATATCCTCCGTTTATGGCTACACCTTC.